A selection of T cell receptor beta chains follows, all from one sample in a study of cytomegalovirus exposure and HLA in healthy donors. The repertoire was sequenced with immunoSEQ multiplex PCR; TCRdb's copy has only in-frame clones and lacks some. Its table records about 52,000 clones. Input material: PBMCs. All receptors come from a woman between 55 and 75 years old in good health and CMV-seropositive. Both conserved end residues are part of each CDR3. The D gene is left open where the match is weak.

V: TRBV18; J: TRBJ1-1; D: .; DNA: TGTGCCAGCCGCCCGCAGGGGACCTCCATGAACACTGAAGCTTTCTTT; CDR3: CASRPQGTSMNTEAFF
V: TRBV4-1; J: TRBJ1-5; D: TRBD1; DNA: TGCGCCAGCAGCCCGGACAGGGTCCTCAATCAGCCCCAGCATTTT; CDR3: CASSPDRVLNQPQHF
V: TRBV28; J: TRBJ2-3; D: TRBD2; DNA: TGTGCCAGCAGTATACGACTAGCGGGGGGCCCCCCCCACACAGATACGCAGTATTTT; CDR3: CASSIRLAGGPPHTDTQYF
V: TRBV7-2; J: TRBJ2-7; D: .; DNA: TGTGCCAGCAGCTCACAGGGGGGGAGGGAGCAGTACTTC; CDR3: CASSSQGGREQYF
V: TRBV7-2; J: TRBJ1-2; D: .; DNA: TGTGCCAGCAGCCTCCCGAGTACAGGGTTTAGCGGCTACACCTTC; CDR3: CASSLPSTGFSGYTF
V: TRBV4-1; J: TRBJ2-2; D: TRBD2; DNA: TGCGCCAGCAGCCAAGAAGAAACTCAAACGGGACTAGTGGTTAACACCGGGGAGCTGTTTTTT; CDR3: CASSQEETQTGLVVNTGELFF
V: TRBV28; J: TRBJ1-5; D: .; DNA: TGTGCCAGCAGTCCCCTGACAGGTTTCGGTCAGCCCCAGCATTTT; CDR3: CASSPLTGFGQPQHF
V: TRBV19; J: TRBJ1-6; D: .; DNA: TGTGCCAGTAGTGAGAGGAGCTCCTATAATTCACCCCTCCACTTT; CDR3: CASSERSSYNSPLHF
V: TRBV19; J: TRBJ2-5; D: .; DNA: TGTGCCAGTAGTTTTGGCGGGCTAACCCAAGAGACCCAGTACTTC; CDR3: CASSFGGLTQETQYF
V: TRBV7-9; J: TRBJ2-3; D: .; DNA: TGTGCCAGCAGCTTAGTTGTCAGGCCCTATACGCAGTATTTT; CDR3: CASSLVVRPYTQYF
V: TRBV18; J: TRBJ2-7; D: TRBD1; DNA: TGTGCCAGCTCACCACCGGGTATTGGGACAGGGTCCTACGAGCAGTACTTC; CDR3: CASSPPGIGTGSYEQYF
V: TRBV9; J: TRBJ2-6; D: TRBD1; DNA: TGTGCCAGCAGCGTAGATCCAGACAGACGGACAGGGGGCGTAGCTGGGGCCAACGTCCTGACTTTC; CDR3: CASSVDPDRRTGGVAGANVLTF
V: TRBV7-9; J: TRBJ1-6; D: .; DNA: TGTGCCAGCAGCCTGCGGGACGGTGGTGGATCACCCCTCCACTTT; CDR3: CASSLRDGGGSPLHF
V: TRBV19; J: TRBJ1-6; D: .; DNA: TGTGCCAGTAGAGAACAGAGCTCCTATAATTCACCCCTCCACTTT; CDR3: CASREQSSYNSPLHF
V: TRBV7-2; J: TRBJ1-2; D: TRBD1; DNA: TGTGCCAGCAGCTTAGGAGGGACAGGGGTGATATATGGCTACACCTTC; CDR3: CASSLGGTGVIYGYTF
V: TRBV10-2; J: TRBJ2-7; D: .; DNA: TGCGCCAGCAGTGAGTCACCGGGTGACTACGAGCAGTACTTC; CDR3: CASSESPGDYEQYF
V: TRBV6-5; J: TRBJ1-5; D: TRBD1; DNA: TGTGCCAGCAGTTATAGGGACAGGGGGCAGTGGCCCCAGCATTTT; CDR3: CASSYRDRGQWPQHF
V: TRBV7-9; J: TRBJ1-1; D: .; DNA: TGTGCCAGCAGCTTAGGATACCGCAACTCTGAAGCTTTCTTT; CDR3: CASSLGYRNSEAFF
V: TRBV14; J: TRBJ1-4; D: TRBD1; DNA: TGTGCCAGCAGGCGAAGAGACAGGGCTGGAGAAAAACTGTTTTTT; CDR3: CASRRRDRAGEKLFF
V: TRBV6-5; J: TRBJ2-3; D: .; DNA: TGTGCCAGCAGTTACGGACAGAGCACAGATACGCAGTATTTT; CDR3: CASSYGQSTDTQYF
V: TRBV18; J: TRBJ2-3; D: .; DNA: TGTGCCAGCTCACCAGGCGATGGGGCCACAGATACGCAGTATTTT; CDR3: CASSPGDGATDTQYF